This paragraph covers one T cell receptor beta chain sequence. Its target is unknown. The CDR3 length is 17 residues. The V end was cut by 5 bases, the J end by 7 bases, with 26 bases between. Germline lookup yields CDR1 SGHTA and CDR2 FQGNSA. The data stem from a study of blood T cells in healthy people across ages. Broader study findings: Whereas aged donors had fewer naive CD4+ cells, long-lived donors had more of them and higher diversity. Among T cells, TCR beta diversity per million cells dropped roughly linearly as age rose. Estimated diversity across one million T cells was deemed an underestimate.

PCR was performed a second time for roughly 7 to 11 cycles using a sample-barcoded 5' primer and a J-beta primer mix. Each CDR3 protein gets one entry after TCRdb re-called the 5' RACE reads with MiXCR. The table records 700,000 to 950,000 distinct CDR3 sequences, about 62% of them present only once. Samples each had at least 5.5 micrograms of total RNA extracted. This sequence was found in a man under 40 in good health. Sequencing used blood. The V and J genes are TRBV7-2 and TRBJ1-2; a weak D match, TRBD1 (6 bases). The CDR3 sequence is CASSPHAEVGAEVGYTF. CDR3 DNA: TGTGCCAGCAGCCCACATGCGGAGGTGGGGGCCGAGGTTGGCTACACCTTC.